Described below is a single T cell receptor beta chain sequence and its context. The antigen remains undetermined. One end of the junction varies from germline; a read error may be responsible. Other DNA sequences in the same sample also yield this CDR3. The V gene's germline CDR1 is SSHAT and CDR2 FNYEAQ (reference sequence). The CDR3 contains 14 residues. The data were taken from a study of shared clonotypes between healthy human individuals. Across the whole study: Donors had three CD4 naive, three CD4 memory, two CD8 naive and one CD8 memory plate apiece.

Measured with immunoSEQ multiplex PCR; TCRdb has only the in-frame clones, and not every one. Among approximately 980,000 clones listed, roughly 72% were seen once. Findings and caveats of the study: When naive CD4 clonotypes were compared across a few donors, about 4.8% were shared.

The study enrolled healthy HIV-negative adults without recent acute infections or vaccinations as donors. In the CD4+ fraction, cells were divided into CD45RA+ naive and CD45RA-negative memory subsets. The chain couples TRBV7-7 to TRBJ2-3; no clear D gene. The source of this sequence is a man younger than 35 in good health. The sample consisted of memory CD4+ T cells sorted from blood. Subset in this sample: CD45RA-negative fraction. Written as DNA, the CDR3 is TGTGCTAGCAGCTTGGACGGTAGCACAGATACGCAGTATTTT. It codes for CASSLDGSTDTQYF.